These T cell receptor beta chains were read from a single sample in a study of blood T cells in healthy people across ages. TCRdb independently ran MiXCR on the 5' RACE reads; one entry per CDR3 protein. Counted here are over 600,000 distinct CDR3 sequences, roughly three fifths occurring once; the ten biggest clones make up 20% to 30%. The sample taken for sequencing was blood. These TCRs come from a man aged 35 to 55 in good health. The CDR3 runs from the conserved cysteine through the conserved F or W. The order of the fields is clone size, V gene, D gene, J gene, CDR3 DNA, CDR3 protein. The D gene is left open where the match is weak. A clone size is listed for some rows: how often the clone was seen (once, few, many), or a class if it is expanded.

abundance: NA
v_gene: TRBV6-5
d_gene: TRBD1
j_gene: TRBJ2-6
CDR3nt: TGTGCCAGCAGGATTGTCGGGACAGGTGGGGCCAACGTCCTGACTTTC
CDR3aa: CASRIVGTGGANVLTF

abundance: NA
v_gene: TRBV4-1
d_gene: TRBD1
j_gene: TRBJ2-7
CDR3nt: TGCGCCAGCAAAAAAGGACAGGGGGGTTCCTACGAGCAGTACTTC
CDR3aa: CASKKGQGGSYEQYF

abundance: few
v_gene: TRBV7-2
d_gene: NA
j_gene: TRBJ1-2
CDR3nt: TGTGCCAGCACCCAACAACGGAACTATGGCTACACCTTC
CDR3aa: CASTQQRNYGYTF

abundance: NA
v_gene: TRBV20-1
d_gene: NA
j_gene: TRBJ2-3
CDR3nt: TGCAGTGCTAGAGATATCGCTGGACTAAATACGCAGTATTTT
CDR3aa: CSARDIAGLNTQYF

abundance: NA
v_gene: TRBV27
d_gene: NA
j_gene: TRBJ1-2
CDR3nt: TGTGCCAGCAGTTACCAACCGCCCGTCACAGGGTTTGATGGTTATGGCTACACCTTC
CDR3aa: CASSYQPPVTGFDGYGYTF

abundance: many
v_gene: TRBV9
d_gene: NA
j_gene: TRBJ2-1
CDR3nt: TGTGCCAGCAGCCAAGACAATGAGCAGTTCTTC
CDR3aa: CASSQDNEQFF

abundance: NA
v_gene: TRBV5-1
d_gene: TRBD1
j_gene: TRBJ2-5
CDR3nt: TGCGCCAGCAGCTTGGCCGCTACAGGGGGCGCGGGTTCTCTTAGGGAGACCCAGTACTTC
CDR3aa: CASSLAATGGAGSLRETQYF

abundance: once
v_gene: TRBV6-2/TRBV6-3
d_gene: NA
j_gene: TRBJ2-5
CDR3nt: TGTGCCAGCAGTTACCCGACAGGGGAGGGGGCAATTTACCAAGAGACCCAGTACTTC
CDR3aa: CASSYPTGEGAIYQETQYF

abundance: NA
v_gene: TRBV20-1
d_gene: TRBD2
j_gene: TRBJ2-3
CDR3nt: TGCAGTGCTAGTATTAGCGGGAGCACAGATACGCAGTATTTT
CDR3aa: CSASISGSTDTQYF

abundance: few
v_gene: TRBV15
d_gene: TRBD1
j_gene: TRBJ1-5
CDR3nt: TGTGCCACCAGCCCCGGAGAGGGGGCCGACACCAATCAGCCCCAGCATTTT
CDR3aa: CATSPGEGADTNQPQHF

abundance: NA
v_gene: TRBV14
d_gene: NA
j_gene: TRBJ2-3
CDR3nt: TGTGCCAGCAGCCAAGTGGGGGGCGGCGGACCTAGCACAGATACGCAGTATTTT
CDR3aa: CASSQVGGGGPSTDTQYF

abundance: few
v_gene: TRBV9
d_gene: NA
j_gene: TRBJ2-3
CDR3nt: TGTGCCAGCAGCGTAGGATTGACATCTGGGGAAGATACGCAGTATTTT
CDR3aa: CASSVGLTSGEDTQYF

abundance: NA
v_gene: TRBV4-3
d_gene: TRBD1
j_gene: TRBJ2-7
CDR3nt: TGCGCCAGCAGCCAAGATAGTGGGACAGCCTACAATGAGCAGTACTTC
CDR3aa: CASSQDSGTAYNEQYF

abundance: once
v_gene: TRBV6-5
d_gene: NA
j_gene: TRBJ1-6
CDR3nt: TGTGCCAGCAGTTACTCTCCCCAGCCCAATTCACCCCTCCACTTT
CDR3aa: CASSYSPQPNSPLHF

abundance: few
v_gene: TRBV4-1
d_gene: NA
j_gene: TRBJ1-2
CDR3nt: TGCGCCAGCAGCCAACCACCAGGGCCAGCTAACTATGGCTACACCTTC
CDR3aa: CASSQPPGPANYGYTF

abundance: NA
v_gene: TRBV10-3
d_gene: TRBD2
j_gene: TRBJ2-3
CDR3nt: TGTGCCATCAGCCTGACCCCGGGACGAGCGGGGAATGATACGCAGTATTTT
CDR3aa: CAISLTPGRAGNDTQYF

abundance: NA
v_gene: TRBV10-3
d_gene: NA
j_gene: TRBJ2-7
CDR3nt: TGTGCCATCAGTGAGTCGATCGACGGGGCCTACGAGCAGTACTTC
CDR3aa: CAISESIDGAYEQYF

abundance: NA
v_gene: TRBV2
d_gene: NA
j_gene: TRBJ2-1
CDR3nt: TGTGCCAGCAGTGGGGATAATTGGGGACGCTCCTACAATGAGCAGTTCTTC
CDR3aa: CASSGDNWGRSYNEQFF

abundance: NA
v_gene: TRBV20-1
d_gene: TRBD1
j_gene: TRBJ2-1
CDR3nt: TGCAGTGCTAGGGGGGACAGGGGAGGTGAGCAGTTCTTC
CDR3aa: CSARGDRGGEQFF

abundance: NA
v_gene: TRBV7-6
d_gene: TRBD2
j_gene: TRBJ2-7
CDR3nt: TGTGCCAGCAGCTTAGCTGTTAGCGGGGGGGCGGCTAACTACGAGCAGTACTTC
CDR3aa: CASSLAVSGGAANYEQYF

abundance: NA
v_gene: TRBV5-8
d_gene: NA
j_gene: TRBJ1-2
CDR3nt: TGTGCCAGCAGTCAAGACATCTATGGCTACACCTTC
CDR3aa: CASSQDIYGYTF

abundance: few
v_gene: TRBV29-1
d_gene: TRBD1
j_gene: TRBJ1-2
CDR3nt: TGCAGCGTCCAGACAGGGCTGGACTATGGCTACACCTTC
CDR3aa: CSVQTGLDYGYTF

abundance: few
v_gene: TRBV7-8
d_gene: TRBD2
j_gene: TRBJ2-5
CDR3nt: TGTGCCAGCAGCTGGGAGGGCGGGGAGACCCAGTACTTC
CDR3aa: CASSWEGGETQYF

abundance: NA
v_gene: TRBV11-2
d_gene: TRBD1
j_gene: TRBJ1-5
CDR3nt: TGTGCCAGCAGCTCTCTGACAGGGGGCGATCAGCCCCAGCATTTT
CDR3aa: CASSSLTGGDQPQHF

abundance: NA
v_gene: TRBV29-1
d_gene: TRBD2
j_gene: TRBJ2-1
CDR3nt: TGCAGCGTTGGAACTAGCGGGAGAACTTCTCGGTCTTATGAGCAGTTCTTC
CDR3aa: CSVGTSGRTSRSYEQFF